The clone carrying this TCR beta chain was picked up one time. Its antigen remains unidentified. These data are taken from a study of T cell responses to AZD1222 COVID-19 vaccine. Regarding the study as a whole: Baseline seropositivity characterized only a handful of AZD1222 recipients.

Germline CDR1 and CDR2: MNHEY and SVGAGI. V lost 0 bases, J lost 7 bases, and 10 bases lay in between. The CDR3 length is 14 residues. Libraries were prepared by immunoSEQ multiplex PCR; TCRdb keeps only in-frame clonotypes and omits some of them. The table shows 150,000 to 200,000 clones, with 70% to 90% occurring only once. The material sequenced was peripheral blood, taken on day 0 of AZD1222 vaccination. The V gene is TRBV6-5, the J gene TRBJ1-5, with D tentatively TRBD1 (6 bases). The receptor's source is an adult in good health. In nucleotides, the CDR3 is TGTGCCAGCAGTTACTCGAGGGGGAACCAGCCCCAGCATTTT. It codes for CASSYSRGNQPQHF.